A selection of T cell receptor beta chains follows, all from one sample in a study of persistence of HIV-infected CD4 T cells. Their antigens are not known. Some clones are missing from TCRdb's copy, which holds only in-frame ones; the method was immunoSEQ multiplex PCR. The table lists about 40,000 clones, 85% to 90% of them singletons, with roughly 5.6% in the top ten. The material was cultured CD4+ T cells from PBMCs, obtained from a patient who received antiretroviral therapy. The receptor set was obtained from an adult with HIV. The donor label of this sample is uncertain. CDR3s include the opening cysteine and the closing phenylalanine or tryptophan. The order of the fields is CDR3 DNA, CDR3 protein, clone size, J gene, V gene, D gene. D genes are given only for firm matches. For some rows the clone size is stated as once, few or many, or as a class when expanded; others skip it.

CDR3nt: TGCGCCAGCGCACAACGGACAGGGGATGTCCCCGGGGAGCTGTTTTTT; CDR3aa: CASAQRTGDVPGELFF; abundance: .; j_gene: TRBJ2-2; v_gene: TRBV5-1; d_gene: TRBD1
CDR3nt: TGTGCCAGCAGCCTACCACCCATGAGGGGCCGCGTGGACACCATATATTTT; CDR3aa: CASSLPPMRGRVDTIYF; abundance: .; j_gene: TRBJ1-3; v_gene: TRBV3-1/TRBV3-2; d_gene: .
CDR3nt: TGTGCCAGCAGCTCTCGGGGGCATGGGTCACCCCTCCACTTT; CDR3aa: CASSSRGHGSPLHF; abundance: .; j_gene: TRBJ1-6; v_gene: TRBV7-6; d_gene: .
CDR3nt: TGCGCCAGCAGCTTCACTAGCGGGGAAAACATTCAGTACTTC; CDR3aa: CASSFTSGENIQYF; abundance: .; j_gene: TRBJ2-4; v_gene: TRBV5-1; d_gene: TRBD2
CDR3nt: TGTGCCAGCAGCTTGGAGGGAAGGGTGTCCGGCTACACCTTC; CDR3aa: CASSLEGRVSGYTF; abundance: .; j_gene: TRBJ1-2; v_gene: TRBV5-4; d_gene: .
CDR3nt: TGTGCCAGTAGTATGAACGCAGGAGCGGGAAACACCATATATTTT; CDR3aa: CASSMNAGAGNTIYF; abundance: .; j_gene: TRBJ1-3; v_gene: TRBV19; d_gene: .
CDR3nt: TGTGCCAGCAGCTTAGATGGAGGCTATGGAAACACCATATATTTT; CDR3aa: CASSLDGGYGNTIYF; abundance: .; j_gene: TRBJ1-3; v_gene: TRBV7-9; d_gene: .
CDR3nt: TGTGCCAGCAGTTTAACAGGGCTTCGGGGCGGGTACGAGCAGTACTTC; CDR3aa: CASSLTGLRGGYEQYF; abundance: .; j_gene: TRBJ2-7; v_gene: TRBV28; d_gene: .
CDR3nt: TGTGCCAGCAGTTTATATGGGCCGCGGGGCTATGGCTACACCTTC; CDR3aa: CASSLYGPRGYGYTF; abundance: .; j_gene: TRBJ1-2; v_gene: TRBV27; d_gene: .
CDR3nt: TGTGCCAGTAGGGGGGGAAGCGGTAGCAATCAGCCCCAGCATTTT; CDR3aa: CASRGGSGSNQPQHF; abundance: once; j_gene: TRBJ1-5; v_gene: TRBV19; d_gene: .
CDR3nt: TGCGCCAGCAGCTTGGTGGCGGGAGGGGATCAGCCCCAGCATTTT; CDR3aa: CASSLVAGGDQPQHF; abundance: .; j_gene: TRBJ1-5; v_gene: TRBV5-1; d_gene: .
CDR3nt: TGTGCCAGCAGCCGCGGGTCTACTTCTTACAATGAGCAGTTCTTC; CDR3aa: CASSRGSTSYNEQFF; abundance: .; j_gene: TRBJ2-1; v_gene: TRBV6-5; d_gene: .
CDR3nt: TGTGCCAGCAGTTTAGAATTCAACGAGCAGTACTTC; CDR3aa: CASSLEFNEQYF; abundance: .; j_gene: TRBJ2-7; v_gene: TRBV28; d_gene: .
CDR3nt: TGTGCCAGCAGTTCTCAGGGGTATGTCGGGGAGAGAGAAGCTTTCTTT; CDR3aa: CASSSQGYVGEREAFF; abundance: .; j_gene: TRBJ1-1; v_gene: TRBV6-6; d_gene: .
CDR3nt: TGTGCTAGTGGCACGATGACGGGACCCCGCTACACCTTC; CDR3aa: CASGTMTGPRYTF; abundance: .; j_gene: TRBJ1-2; v_gene: TRBV12-5; d_gene: .
CDR3nt: TGTGCCAGCCTAAGGGGAGGGACGAACACCGGGGAGCTGTTTTTT; CDR3aa: CASLRGGTNTGELFF; abundance: .; j_gene: TRBJ2-2; v_gene: TRBV2; d_gene: TRBD2
CDR3nt: TGCGCCAGCAGCTTGGAGGAGGCGTACACCGGGGAGCTGTTTTTT; CDR3aa: CASSLEEAYTGELFF; abundance: .; j_gene: TRBJ2-2; v_gene: TRBV5-1; d_gene: .
CDR3nt: TGTGCCAGTAGTATTTACACAGATACGCAGTATTTT; CDR3aa: CASSIYTDTQYF; abundance: .; j_gene: TRBJ2-3; v_gene: TRBV19; d_gene: .
CDR3nt: TGTGCCAGCACCTCTGGAGGAGCTGGGGCCAACGTCCTGACTTTC; CDR3aa: CASTSGGAGANVLTF; abundance: .; j_gene: TRBJ2-6; v_gene: TRBV28; d_gene: .
CDR3nt: TGTGCCAGCAGCGTAGGAGCGGGGGGCCGCACAGATACGCAGTATTTT; CDR3aa: CASSVGAGGRTDTQYF; abundance: once; j_gene: TRBJ2-3; v_gene: TRBV9; d_gene: TRBD2
CDR3nt: TGTGCCATCAGTGAGTCAGGGACACTCTCCTACGAGCAGTACTTC; CDR3aa: CAISESGTLSYEQYF; abundance: .; j_gene: TRBJ2-7; v_gene: TRBV10-3; d_gene: .
CDR3nt: TGTGCCAGTAGTATCTCCTCATCGGGACAGGGTTACACCTTC; CDR3aa: CASSISSSGQGYTF; abundance: .; j_gene: TRBJ1-2; v_gene: TRBV19; d_gene: TRBD1
CDR3nt: TGTGCCAGCAGTCCCAGGACAGGTTTTAATGAAAAACTGTTTTTT; CDR3aa: CASSPRTGFNEKLFF; abundance: .; j_gene: TRBJ1-4; v_gene: TRBV27; d_gene: TRBD1
CDR3nt: TGTGCCAGCAGTGAACGTTGGGGTTCGGCACCCCTCCACTTT; CDR3aa: CASSERWGSAPLHF; abundance: .; j_gene: TRBJ1-6; v_gene: TRBV2; d_gene: .
CDR3nt: TGCGCCAGCAGCTACCAGGGGATTAGCACAGATACGCAGTATTTT; CDR3aa: CASSYQGISTDTQYF; abundance: .; j_gene: TRBJ2-3; v_gene: TRBV5-1; d_gene: .
CDR3nt: TGTGCCAGCAGCTTAGAGCGGGCCACAGATACGCAGTATTTT; CDR3aa: CASSLERATDTQYF; abundance: .; j_gene: TRBJ2-3; v_gene: TRBV7-3; d_gene: .
CDR3nt: TGCGCCAGCAGCGACCCGCAGAATCCTCGTTGGCAGTACTTC; CDR3aa: CASSDPQNPRWQYF; abundance: .; j_gene: TRBJ2-7; v_gene: TRBV5-1; d_gene: .
CDR3nt: TGTGCCAGCAGCTCCGGGACAGCGGCATACAATGAGCAGTTCTTC; CDR3aa: CASSSGTAAYNEQFF; abundance: .; j_gene: TRBJ2-1; v_gene: TRBV5-8; d_gene: TRBD1
CDR3nt: TGTGCCAGCAGGGACAGGGTATTGTCCTACGAGCAGTACTTC; CDR3aa: CASRDRVLSYEQYF; abundance: .; j_gene: TRBJ2-7; v_gene: TRBV2; d_gene: TRBD1
CDR3nt: TGTGCCAGCAGCCATCTGAGGGGTGGAAACACCATATATTTT; CDR3aa: CASSHLRGGNTIYF; abundance: .; j_gene: TRBJ1-3; v_gene: TRBV3-1/TRBV3-2; d_gene: .
CDR3nt: TGTGCCAGCAGCTTGAGAATCGCTAGCGGGGGGAACAATGAGCAGTTCTTC; CDR3aa: CASSLRIASGGNNEQFF; abundance: .; j_gene: TRBJ2-1; v_gene: TRBV5-4; d_gene: TRBD2
CDR3nt: TGTGCCACCAGCAGTGACCGTAGGACAGGGCGGTCGAGGGAGCTGTTTTTT; CDR3aa: CATSSDRRTGRSRELFF; abundance: once; j_gene: TRBJ2-2; v_gene: TRBV15; d_gene: TRBD1
CDR3nt: TGTGCCAGCTCACCACCTACAGGAGCTAACACTGAAGCTTTCTTT; CDR3aa: CASSPPTGANTEAFF; abundance: .; j_gene: TRBJ1-1; v_gene: TRBV18; d_gene: .
CDR3nt: TGTGCCAGCAGCCCGGGACAGGGGGCAAATGAAAAACTGTTTTTT; CDR3aa: CASSPGQGANEKLFF; abundance: .; j_gene: TRBJ1-4; v_gene: TRBV7-9; d_gene: TRBD1
CDR3nt: TGTGCCACCACGGACAGCACTATCTACAATGAGCAGTTCTTC; CDR3aa: CATTDSTIYNEQFF; abundance: once; j_gene: TRBJ2-1; v_gene: TRBV28; d_gene: .
CDR3nt: TGTGCCAGCAGTTCTCCTCGGACAGGGGGCCCGGATACGCAGTATTTT; CDR3aa: CASSSPRTGGPDTQYF; abundance: once; j_gene: TRBJ2-3; v_gene: TRBV28; d_gene: TRBD1
CDR3nt: TGTGCCAGTAGTCCCCTCTGGGGGGCAGGGTCCTACGAGCAGTACTTC; CDR3aa: CASSPLWGAGSYEQYF; abundance: .; j_gene: TRBJ2-7; v_gene: TRBV19; d_gene: .
CDR3nt: TGTGCCAGCAAAGAAGGGACAGCCATTTATGGCTACACCTTC; CDR3aa: CASKEGTAIYGYTF; abundance: once; j_gene: TRBJ1-2; v_gene: TRBV2; d_gene: TRBD1
CDR3nt: TGTGCCAGCAGTTTACGGCAGAAAGTCTATGGCTACACCTTC; CDR3aa: CASSLRQKVYGYTF; abundance: .; j_gene: TRBJ1-2; v_gene: TRBV28; d_gene: .
CDR3nt: TGTGCCAGCAGTAGAATACTGAACTATGGCTACACCTTC; CDR3aa: CASSRILNYGYTF; abundance: .; j_gene: TRBJ1-2; v_gene: TRBV28; d_gene: .
CDR3nt: TGTGCCAGCAGCTTAAACCAGGCTGCAAATTCACCCCTCCACTTT; CDR3aa: CASSLNQAANSPLHF; abundance: .; j_gene: TRBJ1-6; v_gene: TRBV7-9; d_gene: .
CDR3nt: TGTGCCAGCAGTCGGGACAGGGGCCGGAGCACAGATACGCAGTATTTT; CDR3aa: CASSRDRGRSTDTQYF; abundance: .; j_gene: TRBJ2-3; v_gene: TRBV2; d_gene: TRBD1
CDR3nt: TGTGCCAGTAGTAAAGCGGGGGGGATCTCCTACAATGAGCAGTTCTTC; CDR3aa: CASSKAGGISYNEQFF; abundance: .; j_gene: TRBJ2-1; v_gene: TRBV19; d_gene: TRBD2
CDR3nt: TGCGCCAGCAGCTCCGGGACTAGCGGGGGGTTGAGCGAGCAGTACTTC; CDR3aa: CASSSGTSGGLSEQYF; abundance: .; j_gene: TRBJ2-7; v_gene: TRBV5-1; d_gene: TRBD2
CDR3nt: TGTGCCAGCAGCCCAAGCCAAGAGACCCAGTACTTC; CDR3aa: CASSPSQETQYF; abundance: .; j_gene: TRBJ2-5; v_gene: TRBV11-1; d_gene: .
CDR3nt: TGTGCCAGCAGCCCCGATGGCGGATTGAACTATGGCTACACCTTC; CDR3aa: CASSPDGGLNYGYTF; abundance: once; j_gene: TRBJ1-2; v_gene: TRBV7-6; d_gene: .
CDR3nt: TGTGCCAGCAGCTTAGGGGCAGGGGGCGGCACCGGGGAGCTGTTTTTT; CDR3aa: CASSLGAGGGTGELFF; abundance: .; j_gene: TRBJ2-2; v_gene: TRBV11-3; d_gene: TRBD1
CDR3nt: TGTGCCAGTAGTATGCGGACAATGAGCTCCTACGAGCAGTACTTC; CDR3aa: CASSMRTMSSYEQYF; abundance: .; j_gene: TRBJ2-7; v_gene: TRBV19; d_gene: .
CDR3nt: TGTGCCAGCTCCAGGGGGGTAGCGTGGGGCAATGAGCAGTTCTTC; CDR3aa: CASSRGVAWGNEQFF; abundance: .; j_gene: TRBJ2-1; v_gene: TRBV7-8; d_gene: .
CDR3nt: TGTGCCAGCAGTCTGCTCCACAGGGTTGGGACTGAAGCTTTCTTT; CDR3aa: CASSLLHRVGTEAFF; abundance: .; j_gene: TRBJ1-1; v_gene: TRBV6-5; d_gene: .
CDR3nt: TGTGCCAGCAGCCTACAGGGTGATGGCAATCAGCCCCAGCATTTT; CDR3aa: CASSLQGDGNQPQHF; abundance: .; j_gene: TRBJ1-5; v_gene: TRBV13; d_gene: .
CDR3nt: TGTGCCAGCAGCCAATCTGAAGGGGGGACCTTGTTCGCAGATACGCAGTATTTT; CDR3aa: CASSQSEGGTLFADTQYF; abundance: .; j_gene: TRBJ2-3; v_gene: TRBV16; d_gene: .
CDR3nt: TGCGCCAGCAGCCGTGACAGGATGAACACTGAAGCTTTCTTT; CDR3aa: CASSRDRMNTEAFF; abundance: once; j_gene: TRBJ1-1; v_gene: TRBV4-1; d_gene: .
CDR3nt: TGCGCGACCAAGACAGGGGGCTCGGATACGCAGTATTTT; CDR3aa: CATKTGGSDTQYF; abundance: .; j_gene: TRBJ2-3; v_gene: TRBV5-1; d_gene: TRBD1
CDR3nt: TGTGCCAGCAGCTTATCAGCGGGGGGATACACCGGGGAGCTGTTTTTT; CDR3aa: CASSLSAGGYTGELFF; abundance: once; j_gene: TRBJ2-2; v_gene: TRBV5-4; d_gene: TRBD2